A selection of T cell receptor beta chains follows, all from one sample in a study of cytomegalovirus exposure and HLA in healthy donors. This table comes from immunoSEQ multiplex PCR, and its TCRdb copy is limited to in-frame clones, with some not included. The sample has 45,000 or so clones; roughly 93% are singletons. Sequencing input: PBMCs. These receptors all come from a woman aged 18-35 years in good health and CMV-seronegative. Each CDR3 is given with its conserved first and last residue. Fields, in order: D gene, V gene, clone size, CDR3 length, J gene, CDR3 DNA, CDR3 protein. The D gene is left open where the match is weak. Only part of the rows carry a size: once, few, many, or a class if the clone is expanded.

>TRBD1|TRBV6-6|once|14|TRBJ1-2
TGTGCCAGCAAACCGGGACAGTTATACTATGGCTACACCTTC
CASKPGQLYYGYTF
>.|TRBV19|.|14|TRBJ1-2
TGTGCCAGTAGTATAGAAGCCCTGGGAGATGGCTACACCTTC
CASSIEALGDGYTF
>.|TRBV5-1|.|15|TRBJ2-5
TGCGCCAGCAGTTTCTTAGGGGCGAATGGAGAGACCCAGTACTTC
CASSFLGANGETQYF
>.|TRBV5-1|.|14|TRBJ2-3
TGCGCCAGCAGCGCTGGCTCTAGCACAGATACGCAGTATTTT
CASSAGSSTDTQYF
>.|TRBV2|.|11|TRBJ2-5
TGTGCCAGCAGGACTGACGGAGACCAGTACTTC
CASRTDGDQYF
>TRBD2|TRBV9|.|15|TRBJ2-3
TGTGCCAGCAGCCTCCGACTAGCGGGAGGAGATACGCAGTATTTT
CASSLRLAGGDTQYF
>TRBD2|TRBV10-2|.|16|TRBJ2-5
TGCGCCAGCAGTCCGGGACTAGCGGGAGTGGGGGAGACCCAGTACTTC
CASSPGLAGVGETQYF
>TRBD1|TRBV18|.|16|TRBJ1-3
TGTGCCAGCTCACGAGACAGGGAAATAACTGGAAACACCATATATTTT
CASSRDREITGNTIYF
>.|TRBV5-1|.|15|TRBJ2-3
TGCGCCAGCAGCTCCACAGGGTGGGGCACAGATACGCAGTATTTT
CASSSTGWGTDTQYF
>.|TRBV19|.|16|TRBJ1-5
TGTGCCAGTAGTGCCAACCCTGAGTATAGCAATCAGCCCCAGCATTTT
CASSANPEYSNQPQHF
>.|TRBV19|.|11|TRBJ1-1
TGTGCCAGTAGTGTAGGTGCGAGAGCTTTCTTT
CASSVGARAFF
>.|TRBV19|.|12|TRBJ1-1
TGTGCCAGTAGTATTCTCGGGAACCAAGCTTTCTTT
CASSILGNQAFF